This is a list of T cell receptor beta chains from one sample in a study of type 1 regulatory T cells. Their antigens are not known. A single record per CDR3 protein comes from TCRdb applying MiXCR to the reads. Among around 69,000 distinct CDR3 sequences listed, roughly three fifths were seen once. Sequenced: cultured T cells, either the whole culture or a sorted T cell fraction (not recorded which). Every receptor here comes from a human donor in good health. The CDR3 runs from the conserved cysteine through the conserved F or W. Each record gives: J gene, clone size, V gene, D gene, CDR3 protein, CDR3 DNA. A D gene is named only where the DNA matches it firmly. The size field is filled for only some rows; it gives once, few, many or a size class.

J gene: TRBJ2-1; clone size: -; V gene: TRBV18; D gene: -; CDR3 protein: CASSPGSQYNEQFF; CDR3 DNA: TGTGCCAGCTCACCCGGATCTCAGTACAATGAGCAGTTCTTC
J gene: TRBJ2-5; clone size: few; V gene: TRBV7-9; D gene: -; CDR3 protein: CASSFLGAGETQYF; CDR3 DNA: TGTGCCAGCAGCTTTCTAGGAGCGGGAGAGACCCAGTACTTC
J gene: TRBJ2-7; clone size: few; V gene: TRBV27; D gene: -; CDR3 protein: CASSSFYRGEQYF; CDR3 DNA: TGTGCCAGCAGTTCATTCTACCGGGGCGAGCAGTACTTC
J gene: TRBJ2-3; clone size: -; V gene: TRBV27; D gene: TRBD2; CDR3 protein: CASNLAGGGTDTQYF; CDR3 DNA: TGTGCCAGCAATTTAGCGGGAGGCGGCACAGATACGCAGTATTTT
J gene: TRBJ2-3; clone size: -; V gene: TRBV20-1; D gene: -; CDR3 protein: CSARAEYGAGADTQYF; CDR3 DNA: TGCAGTGCTAGAGCGGAATACGGAGCTGGGGCAGATACGCAGTATTTT
J gene: TRBJ2-1; clone size: -; V gene: TRBV20-1; D gene: TRBD2; CDR3 protein: CSASLGLAGELPFF; CDR3 DNA: TGCAGTGCTAGCCTGGGGCTAGCGGGGGAACTCCCCTTCTTC
J gene: TRBJ1-6; clone size: -; V gene: TRBV4-3; D gene: -; CDR3 protein: CASSQGESGPPHSPLHF; CDR3 DNA: TGCGCCAGCAGCCAAGGGGAGTCCGGTCCCCCTCATTCACCCCTCCACTTT
J gene: TRBJ2-3; clone size: -; V gene: TRBV7-8; D gene: -; CDR3 protein: CASNSADTQYF; CDR3 DNA: TGTGCCAGCAACAGCGCAGATACGCAGTATTTT
J gene: TRBJ2-3; clone size: -; V gene: TRBV20-1; D gene: -; CDR3 protein: CSALGTADTQYF; CDR3 DNA: TGCAGTGCACTAGGGACCGCAGATACGCAGTATTTT
J gene: TRBJ2-5; clone size: -; V gene: TRBV7-2; D gene: -; CDR3 protein: CASSLGATPETQYF; CDR3 DNA: TGTGCCAGCAGCTTAGGGGCTACGCCAGAGACCCAGTACTTC
J gene: TRBJ2-5; clone size: -; V gene: TRBV20-1; D gene: -; CDR3 protein: CSAQVPGHQETQYF; CDR3 DNA: TGCAGTGCCCAAGTACCGGGCCACCAAGAGACCCAGTACTTC
J gene: TRBJ2-7; clone size: -; V gene: TRBV6-5; D gene: -; CDR3 protein: CATRLVLGYEQYF; CDR3 DNA: TGTGCCACCAGACTAGTCCTTGGCTACGAGCAGTACTTC
J gene: TRBJ1-6; clone size: -; V gene: TRBV27; D gene: -; CDR3 protein: CASRGDKSSYNSPLHF; CDR3 DNA: TGTGCCAGCAGGGGTGACAAGAGCTCCTATAATTCACCCCTCCACTTT
J gene: TRBJ2-7; clone size: -; V gene: TRBV20-1; D gene: -; CDR3 protein: CSASHGAAGAPAKPYEQYF; CDR3 DNA: TGCAGTGCTAGCCACGGAGCTGCCGGGGCCCCAGCCAAACCATACGAGCAGTACTTC
J gene: TRBJ2-1; clone size: -; V gene: TRBV5-1; D gene: -; CDR3 protein: CASSSTLENEQFF; CDR3 DNA: TGCGCCAGCAGCTCTACGCTAGAGAATGAGCAGTTCTTC
J gene: TRBJ2-1; clone size: -; V gene: TRBV27; D gene: -; CDR3 protein: CASSLAGRGPSRNEQFF; CDR3 DNA: TGTGCCAGCAGTTTAGCGGGCCGGGGGCCCTCCAGGAATGAGCAGTTCTTC
J gene: TRBJ2-5; clone size: -; V gene: TRBV18; D gene: -; CDR3 protein: CASSPPVAGGAGRQETQYF; CDR3 DNA: TGTGCCAGCTCACCACCGGTGGCAGGGGGGGCTGGAAGGCAAGAGACCCAGTACTTC
J gene: TRBJ1-1; clone size: -; V gene: TRBV20-1; D gene: TRBD1; CDR3 protein: CSEATGLRTEAFF; CDR3 DNA: TGCAGTGAAGCGACAGGGCTAAGGACTGAAGCTTTCTTT
J gene: TRBJ2-4; clone size: -; V gene: TRBV4-1; D gene: TRBD2; CDR3 protein: CASSQALAGAAKNIQYF; CDR3 DNA: TGCGCCAGCAGCCAGGCCCTAGCGGGAGCAGCCAAAAACATTCAGTACTTC
J gene: TRBJ2-3; clone size: few; V gene: TRBV20-1; D gene: TRBD2; CDR3 protein: CRAGGPSDTQYF; CDR3 DNA: TGCAGGGCGGGAGGGCCCTCAGATACGCAGTATTTT
J gene: TRBJ1-6; clone size: -; V gene: TRBV6-1; D gene: -; CDR3 protein: CASSEAYWVSSYNSPLHF; CDR3 DNA: TGTGCCAGCAGTGAAGCCTATTGGGTCAGCTCCTATAATTCACCCCTCCACTTT
J gene: TRBJ1-4; clone size: few; V gene: TRBV20-1; D gene: -; CDR3 protein: CSVQKTTNEKLFF; CDR3 DNA: TGCAGTGTGCAGAAAACAACTAATGAAAAACTGTTTTTT
J gene: TRBJ2-2; clone size: -; V gene: TRBV20-1; D gene: -; CDR3 protein: CSARDLTSPGTRLDTGELFF; CDR3 DNA: TGCAGTGCTAGAGATCTTACTAGCCCGGGAACGAGGCTAGACACCGGGGAGCTGTTTTTT
J gene: TRBJ2-7; clone size: -; V gene: TRBV11-2; D gene: -; CDR3 protein: CASSLDSPSYKQYF; CDR3 DNA: TGTGCCAGCAGCTTAGACTCGCCATCCTACAAGCAGTACTTC
J gene: TRBJ1-3; clone size: -; V gene: TRBV6-5; D gene: -; CDR3 protein: CASSYGGALGNTIYF; CDR3 DNA: TGTGCCAGCAGTTACGGGGGGGCGCTTGGAAACACCATATATTTT
J gene: TRBJ2-1; clone size: few; V gene: TRBV5-4; D gene: TRBD2; CDR3 protein: CASSREGSSSYNEQFF; CDR3 DNA: TGTGCCAGCAGTCGGGAGGGGTCGAGCTCCTACAATGAGCAGTTCTTC
J gene: TRBJ1-1; clone size: many; V gene: TRBV27; D gene: -; CDR3 protein: CASSSYTTTGSAEAFF; CDR3 DNA: TGTGCCAGCAGTTCCTATACGACCACAGGGAGCGCTGAAGCTTTCTTT
J gene: TRBJ1-4; clone size: -; V gene: TRBV6-1; D gene: -; CDR3 protein: CASSGRAPNEKLFF; CDR3 DNA: TGTGCCAGCAGTGGCCGGGCCCCAAATGAAAAACTGTTTTTT
J gene: TRBJ1-2; clone size: -; V gene: TRBV2; D gene: -; CDR3 protein: CASSEGISVGRDGYTF; CDR3 DNA: TGTGCCAGCAGTGAAGGAATAAGTGTGGGGAGGGATGGCTACACCTTC
J gene: TRBJ2-3; clone size: once; V gene: TRBV10-3; D gene: TRBD1; CDR3 protein: CAIRNRGTDTQYF; CDR3 DNA: TGTGCCATCAGGAACAGGGGTACAGATACGCAGTATTTT
J gene: TRBJ2-7; clone size: -; V gene: TRBV6-2/TRBV6-3; D gene: -; CDR3 protein: CASSYSIRTYEQYF; CDR3 DNA: TGTGCCAGCAGTTACTCGATACGAACCTACGAGCAGTACTTC
J gene: TRBJ1-2; clone size: -; V gene: TRBV18; D gene: -; CDR3 protein: CASSPGEIDGYTF; CDR3 DNA: TGTGCCAGCTCACCAGGGGAGATAGATGGCTACACCTTC
J gene: TRBJ2-7; clone size: -; V gene: TRBV4-1; D gene: -; CDR3 protein: CASSQEMVSGLISYEQYF; CDR3 DNA: TGCGCCAGCAGCCAAGAGATGGTCAGCGGGCTTATCTCCTACGAGCAGTACTTC
J gene: TRBJ2-7; clone size: once; V gene: TRBV5-1; D gene: TRBD1; CDR3 protein: CASSSVGQGDGEQYF; CDR3 DNA: TGCGCCAGCAGCTCGGTGGGACAGGGAGACGGGGAGCAGTACTTC
J gene: TRBJ1-5; clone size: -; V gene: TRBV7-2; D gene: -; CDR3 protein: CASSLAPGRPLNRNQPQHF; CDR3 DNA: TGTGCCAGCAGCTTAGCGCCAGGGAGACCCCTTAATCGCAATCAGCCCCAGCATTTT
J gene: TRBJ1-2; clone size: few; V gene: TRBV12-3/TRBV12-4; D gene: -; CDR3 protein: CASRPGHGNYGYTF; CDR3 DNA: TGTGCCAGCAGACCGGGACACGGAAACTATGGCTACACCTTC
J gene: TRBJ2-5; clone size: -; V gene: TRBV20-1; D gene: TRBD2; CDR3 protein: CSARGLAGYQETQYF; CDR3 DNA: TGCAGTGCTAGGGGACTAGCGGGATACCAAGAGACCCAGTACTTC
J gene: TRBJ1-6; clone size: -; V gene: TRBV27; D gene: TRBD1; CDR3 protein: CASSTKQGNNSPLHF; CDR3 DNA: TGTGCCAGCAGTACGAAACAGGGGAATAATTCACCCCTCCACTTT
J gene: TRBJ2-1; clone size: -; V gene: TRBV5-4; D gene: -; CDR3 protein: CATERAPNNEQFF; CDR3 DNA: TGTGCCACCGAGCGGGCGCCTAACAATGAGCAGTTCTTC
J gene: TRBJ2-4; clone size: -; V gene: TRBV20-1; D gene: TRBD1; CDR3 protein: CSARGQLAKNIQYF; CDR3 DNA: TGCAGTGCAAGGGGACAGCTAGCCAAAAACATTCAGTACTTC
J gene: TRBJ2-3; clone size: -; V gene: TRBV20-1; D gene: -; CDR3 protein: CSAREGSIGDTQYF; CDR3 DNA: TGCAGTGCTAGAGAAGGTAGTATTGGAGATACGCAGTATTTT
J gene: TRBJ2-7; clone size: -; V gene: TRBV7-9; D gene: -; CDR3 protein: CASSLVPGGAYEQYF; CDR3 DNA: TGTGCCAGCAGCTTAGTGCCAGGAGGGGCCTACGAGCAGTACTTC
J gene: TRBJ2-5; clone size: once; V gene: TRBV6-1; D gene: -; CDR3 protein: CASSDQGGETQYF; CDR3 DNA: TGTGCCAGCAGTGATCAGGGAGGAGAGACCCAGTACTTC
J gene: TRBJ2-1; clone size: -; V gene: TRBV20-1; D gene: TRBD1; CDR3 protein: CSATMGTGLNEQFF; CDR3 DNA: TGCAGTGCTACGATGGGGACAGGGTTAAATGAGCAGTTCTTC
J gene: TRBJ2-7; clone size: -; V gene: TRBV7-3; D gene: -; CDR3 protein: CASSLRRQLNHEQYF; CDR3 DNA: TGTGCCAGCAGCTTAAGGCGTCAGTTAAACCACGAGCAGTACTTC
J gene: TRBJ2-7; clone size: -; V gene: TRBV20-1; D gene: -; CDR3 protein: CSARDQAGLYEQYF; CDR3 DNA: TGCAGTGCTAGAGATCAAGCAGGGCTCTACGAGCAGTACTTC
J gene: TRBJ2-6; clone size: -; V gene: TRBV5-6; D gene: TRBD1; CDR3 protein: CASSRPDRGRPVSGANVLTF; CDR3 DNA: TGTGCCAGCAGCAGGCCTGACAGGGGGCGTCCGGTCTCTGGGGCCAACGTCCTGACTTTC
J gene: TRBJ2-4; clone size: -; V gene: TRBV20-1; D gene: TRBD1; CDR3 protein: CSARDPQGADIQYF; CDR3 DNA: TGCAGTGCTAGAGATCCCCAGGGGGCAGACATTCAGTACTTC
J gene: TRBJ2-5; clone size: -; V gene: TRBV9; D gene: TRBD1; CDR3 protein: CASSVGQGKETQYF; CDR3 DNA: TGTGCCAGCAGCGTGGGACAGGGGAAAGAGACCCAGTACTTC
J gene: TRBJ2-7; clone size: -; V gene: TRBV12-3/TRBV12-4; D gene: -; CDR3 protein: CASRGSVGLTYEQYF; CDR3 DNA: TGTGCCAGCAGGGGGTCGGTCGGACTAACCTACGAGCAGTACTTC